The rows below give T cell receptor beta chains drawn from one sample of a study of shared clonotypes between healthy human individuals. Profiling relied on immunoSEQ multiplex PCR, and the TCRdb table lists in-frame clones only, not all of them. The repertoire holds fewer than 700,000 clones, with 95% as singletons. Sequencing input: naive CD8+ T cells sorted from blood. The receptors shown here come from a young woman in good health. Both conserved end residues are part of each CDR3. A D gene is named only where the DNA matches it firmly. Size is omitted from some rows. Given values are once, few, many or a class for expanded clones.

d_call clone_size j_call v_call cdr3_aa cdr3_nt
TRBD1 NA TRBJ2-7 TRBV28 CASSYTKGQGNYEQYF TGTGCCAGCAGTTACACTAAGGGACAGGGGAACTACGAGCAGTACTTC
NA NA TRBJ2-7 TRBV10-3 CAISESDSDYEQYF TGTGCCATCAGTGAATCGGACAGTGACTACGAGCAGTACTTC
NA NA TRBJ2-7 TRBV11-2 CASSPVGHEQYF TGTGCCAGCAGCCCTGTGGGCCACGAGCAGTACTTC
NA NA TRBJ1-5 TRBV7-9 CASSSGVSGSNQPQHF TGTGCCAGCAGCTCAGGGGTCTCAGGTAGCAATCAGCCCCAGCATTTT
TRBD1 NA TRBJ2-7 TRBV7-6 CASSFQGDEQYF TGTGCCAGCAGCTTCCAGGGGGACGAGCAGTACTTC
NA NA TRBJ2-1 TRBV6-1 CASSEDASSYNEQFF TGTGCCAGCAGTGAGGACGCCAGCTCCTACAATGAGCAGTTCTTC
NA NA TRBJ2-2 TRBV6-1 CASSAWLGGANTGELFF TGTGCCAGCAGTGCTTGGCTCGGTGGGGCGAACACCGGGGAGCTGTTTTTT
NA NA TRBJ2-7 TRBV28 CASSLVNDEQYF TGTGCCAGCAGTTTAGTGAATGACGAGCAGTACTTC
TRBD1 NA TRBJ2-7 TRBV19 CASSDAGQGYSGAYEQYF TGTGCCAGTAGTGACGCGGGACAGGGGTATTCGGGGGCCTACGAGCAGTACTTC
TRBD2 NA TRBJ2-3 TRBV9 CASSGGGSTDTQYF TGTGCCAGCAGCGGTGGCGGGAGTACGGATACGCAGTATTTT
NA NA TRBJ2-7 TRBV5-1 CASSFQTGGYEQYF TGCGCCAGCAGCTTCCAAACCGGTGGGTACGAGCAGTACTTC
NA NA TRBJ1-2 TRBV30 CAWTGGTSYGYTF TGTGCCTGGACGGGGGGGACTAGCTATGGCTACACCTTC
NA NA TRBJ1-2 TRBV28 CASSLFPDGSDYGYTF TGTGCCAGCAGTTTATTCCCCGACGGATCCGACTATGGCTACACCTTC
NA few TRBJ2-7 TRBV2 CASSGLEQYF TGTGCCAGCAGTGGTCTCGAGCAGTACTTC
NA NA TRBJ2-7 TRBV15 CATSSSGLNYEQYF TGTGCCACCAGCAGCTCGGGGCTGAACTACGAGCAGTACTTC
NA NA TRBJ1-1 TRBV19 CASSILASGRTEAFF TGTGCCAGTAGTATTTTAGCATCTGGGCGCACTGAAGCTTTCTTT
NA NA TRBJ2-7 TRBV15 CATSRGRGPGYEQYF TGTGCCACCAGCAGAGGCCGGGGTCCGGGGTACGAGCAGTACTTC
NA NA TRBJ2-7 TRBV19 CASSISPGESYEQYF TGTGCCAGTAGTATTTCGCCAGGGGAATCCTACGAGCAGTACTTC
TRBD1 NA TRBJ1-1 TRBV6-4 CASVGQGVSEAFF TGTGCCAGCGTGGGACAGGGGGTTTCTGAAGCTTTCTTT